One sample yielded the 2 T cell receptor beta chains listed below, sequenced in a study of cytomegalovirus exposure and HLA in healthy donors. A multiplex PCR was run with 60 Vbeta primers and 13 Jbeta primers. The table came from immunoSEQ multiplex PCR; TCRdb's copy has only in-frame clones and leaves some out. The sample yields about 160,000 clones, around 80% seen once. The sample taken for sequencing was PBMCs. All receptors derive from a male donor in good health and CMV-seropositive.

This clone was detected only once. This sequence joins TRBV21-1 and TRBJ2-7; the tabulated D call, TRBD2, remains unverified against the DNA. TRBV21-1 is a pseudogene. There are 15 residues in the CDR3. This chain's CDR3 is CASSTLAGFSYEQYF. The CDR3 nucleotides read TGTGCCAGCAGCACGCTAGCGGGCTTCTCCTACGAGCAGTACTTC.

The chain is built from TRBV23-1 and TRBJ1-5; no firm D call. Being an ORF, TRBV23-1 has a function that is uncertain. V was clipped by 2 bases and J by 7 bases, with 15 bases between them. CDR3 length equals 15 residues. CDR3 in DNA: TGCGCCAGCAGTCAAGGTCGGCAAGATAGCCAGCCCCAGCATTTT. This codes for CASSQGRQDSQPQHF.